This T cell receptor (beta chain) was documented in a study of OX40 agonist ivuxolimab in advanced cancers. Study-wide context: The costimulatory receptor OX40 (CD134) was targeted by ivuxolimab, a fully human IgG2 agonistic monoclonal antibody. Intravenous ivuxolimab was administered to patients every 2 weeks at six dose levels: 0.01, 0.1, 0.3, 1.5, 3 and 10 mg/kg. Of the approximately 50 dose-escalation patients, hepatocellular carcinoma was present in approximately 20, melanoma in roughly 15, renal cell carcinoma in 9 and head and neck cancer in 9. In the dose-escalation cohort, 82.7% of patients were male, and the mean age was around 60 years, with a range of about 23 to 90. Patients were allowed to have had prior anti-PD-1, anti-PD-L1 or anti-CTLA-4 therapy, and 40% to 45% of the dose-escalation patients had previously received checkpoint inhibitors. Partial responses occurred in three dose-escalation patients, of whom one had hepatocellular carcinoma and two had cutaneous melanoma. The purpose of peripheral TCRbeta sequencing was to test whether ivuxolimab changed TCR sequence diversity and led to clonal T-cell expansion. The paper covers the monotherapy dose-escalation part of the phase I ivuxolimab trial, which included N of about 51 patients.

As for this clone: The antigen this receptor binds is unknown. No much larger clonotype is one base removed from it; base qualities were not supplied.

Patients with autoimmune disease history or receiving systemic immunosuppression were excluded from the trial. Peripheral blood for TCR sequencing was collected from all dose cohorts at baseline, on cycle 4 day 1, and on cycle 7 day 1. The samples were taken from a phase I, first-in-human, multicenter, open-label dose-escalation trial of ivuxolimab. Adults with locally advanced or metastatic melanoma, renal cell carcinoma, hepatocellular carcinoma or head and neck squamous cell carcinoma were enrolled in the trial. Before TCR sequencing, CD4+ and CD8+ T cells were separately sorted from peripheral blood. For sequencing of the TCRbeta CDR3 region, genomic DNA was extracted from the sorted cells. The immunoSEQ Assay was used for sequencing of TCRbeta CDR3 regions. Sourced from immuneACCESS, this table was stored by TCRdb with only in-frame sequences that have V and J called. A share of the clones is absent; for the studies checked, an unresolved V gene accounts for under half, and the remainder has no known explanation. In all, the sample holds tens of thousands of clones, and about nine tenths of those were seen once. The ten biggest clones cover 0.32% of the sample.

Paper-wide results and their limitations: Antigen specificity was not determined for the clonally expanded peripheral T cells. At doses of 0.1 to 3.0 mg/kg, clonal expansion of both CD4+ and CD8+ blood T cells was observed from baseline to week 6. After ivuxolimab, CD8+ T cells had more expanded clones than CD4+ T cells on average. Partial responders in the 0.1-3.0 mg/kg groups had among the lowest normalized peripheral clonal expansion, especially among CD8+ T cells. Low levels of normalized T-cell clonal expansion were also seen in some nonresponding patients.

The V end loses 1 base and the J end loses 5 bases, and a stretch of 8 bases separates them. CDR1 and CDR2 were assigned from the germline V gene as SNHLY and FYNNEI. The cysteine opens and the phenylalanine closes a CDR3 of 13 amino acids. Only the CDR3 portion is preserved as DNA: 39 bases, with reading frame beginning at the first base. Source: CD4+ or CD8+ T cells sorted from blood, taken in a trial of the OX40 agonist ivuxolimab. The receptor comes from an adult with an advanced solid tumor such as melanoma, head and neck, liver or kidney cancer. The sequence links TRBV2 to TRBJ1-2; no confident D gene assignment can be made. The bases are TGTGCCAGCAGTGAAGAGGGAAGTTATGGCTACACCTTC. Translated, this is CASSEEGSYGYTF.